A single sample is the source of the 12 T cell receptor beta chains below, sequenced in a study of T cell responses to AZD1222 COVID-19 vaccine. TCRdb keeps only in-frame clones here, not all; method: immunoSEQ multiplex PCR. The profile covers some 110,000 clones, with 89% appearing a single time and 35% to 45% taken by the ten largest. Sequenced material: peripheral blood, taken 28 days after the second AZD1222 dose. The source of these receptors is an adult who received the AZD1222 COVID-19 vaccine.

The chain is built from TRBV12-3 or TRBV12-4 and TRBJ2-1, with 11 bases aligning to TRBD2. The CDR3 spans 13 residues. J gave up 13 bases and V 3 bases, and 5 bases lay outside the gene matches. In nucleotides, the CDR3 is TGTGCCAGCAGTTTCGGGACTAGCGGAGACCAGTTCTTC. Amino acid sequence: CASSFGTSGDQFF.

The rearrangement joins TRBV15 to TRBJ1-1, with D unresolved. From germline, CDR1 is LNHNV and CDR2 YYDKDF (reference sequence). The CDR3 sequence is 14 residues long. Deletions cut 3 bases from V and 4 bases from J, with 12 bases between. The CDR3 DNA reads TGTGCCACCAGCAGGAACCTAATGGGCACTGAAGCTTTCTTT. Translating gives CATSRNLMGTEAFF.

Concerning this clone: The same CDR3 also results from other DNA sequences found in this sample. The CDR3 DNA reads TGTGCCAGCAGTTTATCCCGGGGAGGAGAGACCCAGTACTTC. Residues: CASSLSRGGETQYF. This chain connects TRBV27 to TRBJ2-5; a weak D match, TRBD2 (6 bases). Germline values: CDR1 MNHEY, CDR2 SMNVEV (reference sequence). Trimming removed 0 bases from V and 4 bases from J, with 9 bases in between. The CDR3 totals 14 residues.

The CDR3 is CASSPAAGAYNEQFF. CDR3 nucleotides: TGTGCCAGTAGTCCCGCAGCGGGGGCCTACAATGAGCAGTTCTTC. This chain joins TRBV19 and TRBJ2-1; 8 bases are shared with TRBD2. The CDR3 length is 15 residues. Trimming took 5 bases from V and 2 from J; bases not matched to a gene: 5. Germline CDR1 is LNHDA and CDR2 is SQIVND (reference sequence).

The chain carries TRBV19 and TRBJ2-5, with 9 bases identical to TRBD1. This CDR3 is 16 amino acids long. Germline CDR1 is LNHDA and CDR2 is SQIVND (reference sequence). V lost 4 bases and J lost 1; bases outside the gene matches: 7. The chain's CDR3 is CASSKAGTGLQETQYF. DNA of the CDR3: TGTGCCAGTAGTAAGGCCGGGACAGGGCTCCAAGAGACCCAGTACTTC. Drawing the rest from reference TRBV19 and TRBJ2-5, the complete variable domain is DGGITQSPKYLFRKEGQNVTLSCEQNLNHDAMYWYRQDPGQGLRLIYYSQIVNDFQKGDIAEGYSVSREKKESFPLTVTSAQKNPTAFYLCASSKAGTGLQETQYFGPGTRLLVL.

The rearrangement uses TRBV19 and TRBJ2-1; D is possibly TRBD2 (6 bases). CDR3 length: 15 amino acids. V was clipped by 6 bases and J by 4 bases, with 16 bases between them. From germline, CDR1 is LNHDA and CDR2 SQIVND (reference sequence). CDR3 amino acids: CASSIDIGGYNEQFF. In DNA, the CDR3 is TGTGCCAGTAGCATTGACATAGGAGGGTACAATGAGCAGTTCTTC.

The chain employs TRBV5-5 and TRBJ1-1; maybe TRBD1 (5 bases). Germline values: CDR1 SGHKS, CDR2 YYEKEE (reference sequence). V was shortened by 2 bases and J by 4 bases, with 12 bases between the two germline ends. The length of the CDR3 is 14 residues. Written as DNA, the CDR3 is TGTGCCAGCAGCTTTAGCAGGGATAGCACTGAAGCTTTCTTT. This gives the protein CASSFSRDSTEAFF.

The V gene is TRBV18, the J gene TRBJ2-7; TRBD1 agrees at 8 bases. The CDR3 sequence is 15 residues long. Germline CDR1 KGHSH, CDR2 LQKENI. V lost 5 bases, J lost 0 bases, and 6 bases stayed unmatched. The CDR3 DNA is TGTGCCAGCTCAGCCCGACAGGGGATCTCCTACGAGCAGTACTTC. Translated: CASSARQGISYEQYF.

V gene TRBV29-1 combines with J gene TRBJ2-2; 8 bases match TRBD1. Per the germline V gene, CDR1 is SQVTM and CDR2 is ANQGSEA. This CDR3 contains 15 residues. Trimming cost V 0 bases and J 1 base; bases outside gene matches: 1. CDR3 bases: TGCAGCGTTGAAGACACAGGGGGGAACACCGGGGAGCTGTTTTTT. This translates into CSVEDTGGNTGELFF.

This chain uses TRBV9 with TRBJ2-3, with D uncertain. Deletions cut 4 bases from V and 0 bases from J, with 6 bases between. CDR3 length: 13 residues. Germline CDR1 and CDR2: SGDLS and YYNGEE. The CDR3 loop is CASSIQSTDTQYF. In DNA form, the CDR3 reads TGTGCCAGCAGCATCCAGAGCACAGATACGCAGTATTTT.

This sequence joins TRBV27 and TRBJ1-2, with a weak D call TRBD1 (5 bases). From germline, CDR1 is MNHEY and CDR2 SMNVEV (reference sequence). Trimming stripped 2 bases from V and 7 bases from J, with 11 bases between. The CDR3 loop spans 13 amino acids. The CDR3 loop reads CASSLGADLGYTF. In DNA, the CDR3 is TGTGCCAGCAGTTTAGGGGCAGATCTTGGCTACACCTTC.

J is TRBJ1-2 and V is TRBV2; the D is unclear. The V gene's germline CDR1 is SNHLY and CDR2 FYNNEI. The CDR3 has 12 residues. V was shortened by 8 bases and J by 5 bases, with 12 bases between the two germline ends. CDR3 sequence (DNA): TGTGCCAGCGTGCAAGTTGGGTATGGCTACACCTTC. It specifies CASVQVGYGYTF.